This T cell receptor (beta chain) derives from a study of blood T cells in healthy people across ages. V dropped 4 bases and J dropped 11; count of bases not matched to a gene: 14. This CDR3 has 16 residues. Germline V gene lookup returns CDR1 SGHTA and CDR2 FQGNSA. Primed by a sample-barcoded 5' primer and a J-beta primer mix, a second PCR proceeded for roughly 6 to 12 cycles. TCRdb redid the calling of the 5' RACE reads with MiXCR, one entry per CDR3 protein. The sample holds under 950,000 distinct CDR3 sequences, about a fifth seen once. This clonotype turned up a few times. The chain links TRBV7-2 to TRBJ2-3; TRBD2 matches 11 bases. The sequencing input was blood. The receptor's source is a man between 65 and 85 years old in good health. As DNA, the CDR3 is TGTGCCAGCAGCTCCCGACTAGCGGGATCTACAACGGGGCAGTATTTT. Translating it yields CASSSRLAGSTTGQYF.